This T cell receptor (beta chain) is drawn from a study of blood T cell repertoires in COVID-19. Study as a whole: COVID-19 samples, acute and convalescent, were from the United States, Italy and Spain. From T cells, B-cell-depleted T cells, or PBMCs came the material, which was cDNA or gDNA.

Authors' analysis steps: Estimates of nucleated cell counts were drawn from the amplification of reference gene primers. TCRdb keeps only in-frame clones here, not all; method: immunoSEQ multiplex PCR. D and trimming were read from the DNA, whereas the V and J calls and clone size are those reported in that table. The sample includes 90,000 or so clones, 65% to 90% of them seen just once. This receptor was taken from a man aged 55 to 70 with acute or convalescent COVID-19. Sequencing was performed on peripheral blood.

The CDR3 loop is CASSLDRGGNEKLFF. The CDR3 coding sequence is TGTGCCAGCAGTTTGGACAGGGGGGGTAATGAAAAACTGTTTTTT. The gene calls are TRBV27 and TRBJ1-4, with TRBD1 matching 10 bases. The junction had 2 bases not matched to a gene; V was cut back by 3 bases and J by 4 bases. Germline V CDR1 and CDR2: MNHEY, SMNVEV (reference sequence). The CDR3 is 15 amino acids.